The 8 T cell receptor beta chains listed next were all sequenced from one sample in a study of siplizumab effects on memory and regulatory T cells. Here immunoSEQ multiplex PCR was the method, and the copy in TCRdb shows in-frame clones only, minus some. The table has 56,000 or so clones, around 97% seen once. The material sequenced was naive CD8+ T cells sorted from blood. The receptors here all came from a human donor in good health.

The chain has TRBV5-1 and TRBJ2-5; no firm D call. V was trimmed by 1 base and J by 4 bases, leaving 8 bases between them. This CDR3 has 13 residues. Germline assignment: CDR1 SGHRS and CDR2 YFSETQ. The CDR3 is CASSLSGGETQYF. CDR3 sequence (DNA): TGCGCCAGCAGCTTGTCGGGTGGAGAGACCCAGTACTTC. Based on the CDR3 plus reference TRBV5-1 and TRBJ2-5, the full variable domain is KAGVTQTPRYLIKTRGQQVTLSCSPISGHRSVSWYQQTPGQGLQFLFEYFSETQRNKGNFPGRFSGRQFSNSRSEMNVSTLELGDSALYLCASSLSGGETQYFGPGTRLLVL.

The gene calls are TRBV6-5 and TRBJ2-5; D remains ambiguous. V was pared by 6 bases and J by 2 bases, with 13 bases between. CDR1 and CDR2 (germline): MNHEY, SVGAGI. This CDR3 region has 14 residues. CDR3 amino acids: CASSPVAIQETQYF. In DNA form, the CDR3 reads TGTGCCAGCAGCCCTGTGGCCATTCAAGAGACCCAGTACTTC.

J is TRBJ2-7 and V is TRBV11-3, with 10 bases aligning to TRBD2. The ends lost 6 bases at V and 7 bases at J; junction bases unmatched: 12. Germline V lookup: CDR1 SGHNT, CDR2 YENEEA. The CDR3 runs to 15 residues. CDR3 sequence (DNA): TGTGCCAGCAGATCAGCGGGAGGGCCTATAGGAGAGCAGTACTTC. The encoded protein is CASRSAGGPIGEQYF.

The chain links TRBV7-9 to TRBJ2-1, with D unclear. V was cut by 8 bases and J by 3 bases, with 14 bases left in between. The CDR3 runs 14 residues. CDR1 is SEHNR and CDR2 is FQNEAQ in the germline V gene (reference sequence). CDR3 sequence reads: CASESSLDYNEQFF. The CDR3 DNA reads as TGTGCCAGCGAGAGCAGTTTGGACTACAATGAGCAGTTCTTC. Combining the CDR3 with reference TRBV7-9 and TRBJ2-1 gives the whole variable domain DTGVSQNPRHKITKRGQNVTFRCDPISEHNRLYWYRQTLGQGPEFLTYFQNEAQLEKSRLLSDRFSAERPKGSFSTLEIQRTEQGDSAMYLCASESSLDYNEQFFGPGTRLTVL.

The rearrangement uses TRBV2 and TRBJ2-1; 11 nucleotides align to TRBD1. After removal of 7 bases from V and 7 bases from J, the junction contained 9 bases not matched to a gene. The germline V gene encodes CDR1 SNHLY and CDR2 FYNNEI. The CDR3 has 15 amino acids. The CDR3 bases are TGTGCCAGCACAACCGGGACAGGGGGACTGAATGAGCAGTTCTTC. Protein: CASTTGTGGLNEQFF.

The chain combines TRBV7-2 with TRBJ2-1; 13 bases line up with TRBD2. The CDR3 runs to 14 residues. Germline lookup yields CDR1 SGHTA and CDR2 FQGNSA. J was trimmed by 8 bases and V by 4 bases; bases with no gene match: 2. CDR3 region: CASSWTSGSDEQFF. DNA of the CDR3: TGTGCCAGCAGCTGGACTAGCGGGAGCGATGAGCAGTTCTTC.

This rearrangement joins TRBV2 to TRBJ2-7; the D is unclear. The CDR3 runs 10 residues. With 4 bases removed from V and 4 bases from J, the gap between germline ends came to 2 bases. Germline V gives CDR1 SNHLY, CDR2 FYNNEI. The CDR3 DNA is TGTGCCAGCAGTGGATACGAGCAGTACTTC. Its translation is CASSGYEQYF.

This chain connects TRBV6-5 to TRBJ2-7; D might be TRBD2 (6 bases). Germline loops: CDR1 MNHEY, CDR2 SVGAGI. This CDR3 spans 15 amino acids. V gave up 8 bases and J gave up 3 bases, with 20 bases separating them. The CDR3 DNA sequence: TGTGCCAGCGGAGACCGCTTGACTAGTAGCTACGAGCAGTACTTC. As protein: CASGDRLTSSYEQYF.